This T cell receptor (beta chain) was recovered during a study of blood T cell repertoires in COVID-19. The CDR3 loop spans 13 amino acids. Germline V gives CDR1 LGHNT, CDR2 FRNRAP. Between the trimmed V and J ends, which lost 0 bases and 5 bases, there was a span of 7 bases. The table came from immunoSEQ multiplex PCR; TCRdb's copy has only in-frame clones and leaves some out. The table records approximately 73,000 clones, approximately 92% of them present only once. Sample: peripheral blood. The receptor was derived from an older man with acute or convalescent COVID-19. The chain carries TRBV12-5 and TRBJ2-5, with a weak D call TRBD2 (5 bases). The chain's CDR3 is CASGLVLVETQYF. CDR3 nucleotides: TGTGCTAGTGGTTTGGTACTAGTCGAGACCCAGTACTTC.